This TCR beta chain was identified during a study of beta chain features in type 1 diabetes. On the study more broadly: Age, gender and cell yields were alike across patients and healthy donors. Overall study results and limits: TCRB repertoires of naive, central memory and Treg cells appeared more similar among patients than among healthy donors. Any HLA effect on TCRB rearrangement was left unresolved by small sub-analyses.

In the case of this clone: Its antigen is currently unknown.

CDR3 length: 13 residues. The ends were cut back, 4 bases at V and 5 bases at J, with 11 bases in the middle. Germline CDR1 reads SGHTA; CDR2 reads FQGNSA. The whole isolated RNA underwent reverse transcription, so sequencing captured expressed TCRB transcripts. The repertoire was sequenced with immunoSEQ multiplex PCR; TCRdb's copy has only in-frame clones and lacks some. The repertoire holds just over 600,000 clones, with roughly 16% as singletons. The receptor comes from a man aged 18 to 30 in good health. This chain connects TRBV7-2 to TRBJ1-1; weak D call: TRBD1 (5 bases). The sequenced material came from naive CD4+ T cells from blood. For the CDR3, the DNA is TGTGCCAGCAGCTCGTTCGACAGTACTGAAGCTTTCTTT. This gives the protein CASSSFDSTEAFF.